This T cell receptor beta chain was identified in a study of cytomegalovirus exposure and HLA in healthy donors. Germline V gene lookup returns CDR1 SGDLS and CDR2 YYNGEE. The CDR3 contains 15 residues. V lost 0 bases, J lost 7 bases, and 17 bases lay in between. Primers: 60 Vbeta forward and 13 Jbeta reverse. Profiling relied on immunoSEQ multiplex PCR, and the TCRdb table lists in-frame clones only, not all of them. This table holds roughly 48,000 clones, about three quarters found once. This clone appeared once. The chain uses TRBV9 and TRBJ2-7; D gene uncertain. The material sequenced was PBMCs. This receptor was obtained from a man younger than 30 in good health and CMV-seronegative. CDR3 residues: CASSVGVAPSGEQYF. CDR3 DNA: TGTGCCAGCAGCGTAGGGGTAGCCCCATCCGGAGAGCAGTACTTC.